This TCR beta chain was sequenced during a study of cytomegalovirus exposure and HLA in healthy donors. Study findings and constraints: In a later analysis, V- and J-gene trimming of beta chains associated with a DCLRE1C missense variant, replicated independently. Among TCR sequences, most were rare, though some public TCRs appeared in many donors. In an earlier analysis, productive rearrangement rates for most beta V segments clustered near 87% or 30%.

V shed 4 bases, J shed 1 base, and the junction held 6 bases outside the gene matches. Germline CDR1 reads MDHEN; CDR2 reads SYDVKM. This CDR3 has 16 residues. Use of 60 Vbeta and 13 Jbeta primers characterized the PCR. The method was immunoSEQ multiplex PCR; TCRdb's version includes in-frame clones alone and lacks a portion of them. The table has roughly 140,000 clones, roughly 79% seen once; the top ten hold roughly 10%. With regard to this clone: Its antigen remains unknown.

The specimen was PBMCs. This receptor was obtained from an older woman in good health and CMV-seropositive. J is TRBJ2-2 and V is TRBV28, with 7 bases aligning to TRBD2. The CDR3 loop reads CASSWGGGWNTGELFF. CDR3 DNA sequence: TGTGCCAGCAGTTGGGGCGGGGGTTGGAACACCGGGGAGCTGTTTTTT.